This T cell receptor beta chain was sequenced for a study of blood T cell repertoires in COVID-19. Study-level background: COVID-19 samples collected from the United States, Italy and Spain covered acute and convalescent phases.

Per the original methods: Counts of nucleated cells, estimated from reference gene primer amplification, were obtained. The data were produced by immunoSEQ multiplex PCR, yet TCRdb's version contains in-frame clones alone and is incomplete. The DNA gave D and trimming, while V, J and clone size come from that table. The table has 51,000 or so clones, roughly 86% seen once. The CDR3 spans 20 residues. Germline values: CDR1 SGDLS, CDR2 YYNGEE. The trim removed 3 bases at V and 2 bases at J, leaving 20 bases unmatched. J is TRBJ2-1 and V is TRBV9, with 7 bases fitting TRBD2. The receptor comes from a man of 80 years or more with active or convalescent COVID-19. Material: peripheral blood. The CDR3 protein is CASSALSGPPSLGTYNEQFF. The CDR3 DNA reads TGTGCCAGCAGCGCGCTTAGCGGGCCCCCTTCACTGGGAACCTACAATGAGCAGTTCTTC.